This TCR beta chain was found in a study of blood T cell repertoires in COVID-19. For the study at large: The cDNA or gDNA used as material had been derived from T cells, B-cell-depleted T cells, or PBMCs.

TCRdb keeps only in-frame clones here, not all; method: immunoSEQ multiplex PCR. The sample contains 100,000 to 150,000 clones, roughly 80% of which appear only once. The sequence derives from a man aged 60 to 75 with acute or convalescent COVID-19. The sequenced sample was peripheral blood.

This CDR3 reads CATSRDLGASYEQYF. The CDR3 DNA follows: TGTGCCACCAGCAGAGATTTGGGGGCGTCCTACGAGCAGTACTTC. The chain has TRBV15 and TRBJ2-7; D is possibly TRBD1 (6 bases). CDR1 is LNHNV and CDR2 is YYDKDF in the germline V gene (reference sequence). V lost 0 bases and J 1 base, leaving 10 bases between the germline ends. The CDR3 is 15 residues long.